Listed here are 17 T cell receptor beta chains from one sample, sequenced in a study of shared clonotypes between healthy human individuals. The protocol was immunoSEQ multiplex PCR, while the TCRdb copy is restricted to in-frame clones and leaves out a portion. The data show roughly 300,000 clones, with around nine tenths seen just once and roughly 16% held by the top ten. Sequenced input: memory CD8+ T cells sorted from blood. The subset is: CD45RO+ cells pooled with CCR7-negative TemRA cells. The receptors were gathered from a man between 18 and 35 years old in good health.

This clone is large (0.1 to 1%). The same CDR3 can be traced to other DNA sequences in this sample. The genes are TRBV2 and TRBJ1-2; TRBD1 might be the D (6 bases). The CDR3 sequence is 13 residues long. V was pared by 6 bases and J by 0 bases, with 8 bases between. Germline CDR1 SNHLY, CDR2 FYNNEI. DNA for the CDR3: TGTGCCAGCAGGGACAGACCTAACTATGGCTACACCTTC. The encoded protein is CASRDRPNYGYTF.

V is TRBV6-5 and J is TRBJ2-7; 10 bases line up with TRBD2. Losses at the gene ends were 0 bases for V and 6 bases for J; bases not matched to a gene: 8. CDR3 length equals 16 residues. CDR1 is MNHEY, CDR2 SVGAGI, per germline. For the CDR3, the DNA is TGTGCCAGCAGTTACTCGTTAGCGGGGGGCCTCCTCGAGCAGTACTTC. It yields the protein CASSYSLAGGLLEQYF.

The rearrangement joins TRBV7-9 to TRBJ1-6; D is perhaps TRBD1 (5 bases). This CDR3 comprises 14 residues. V was pared by 2 bases and J by 8 bases, with 10 bases between. Germline values: CDR1 SEHNR, CDR2 FQNEAQ (reference sequence). The CDR3 sequence: CASSLRDVDSPLHF. The DNA of the CDR3 is TGTGCCAGCAGCTTACGGGACGTGGATTCACCCCTCCACTTT.

V and J are TRBV4-3 and TRBJ2-7; no firm D call. Trimming pared 0 bases from V and 4 bases from J, leaving 7 bases between. Germline V CDR1 and CDR2: LGHNA, YSLEER. The CDR3 length is 13 residues. The CDR3 sequence is CASSQEGGYEQYF. As DNA, the CDR3 is TGCGCCAGCAGCCAAGAAGGCGGTTACGAGCAGTACTTC.

This clone was seen more than once but under ten times. The chain combines TRBV5-1 with TRBJ2-5; the D is unclear. V lost 0 bases and J 0 bases, leaving 6 bases between the germline ends. CDR1 is SGHRS and CDR2 is YFSETQ in the germline V gene. The CDR3 totals 14 residues. The CDR3 sequence is CASSLALNQETQYF. Written as DNA, the CDR3 is TGCGCCAGCAGCTTGGCCTTGAACCAAGAGACCCAGTACTTC.

This chain links TRBV12-5 with TRBJ2-1, with TRBD2 matching 10 bases. Germline V gene data show CDR1 as LGHNT and CDR2 as FRNRAP. The length of the CDR3 is 16 residues. The V segment lost 1 base and the J segment 8 bases; nucleotides outside the gene matches: 8. The CDR3 reads CASGLASSGGADEQFF. CDR3 nucleotides: TGTGCTAGTGGTTTGGCCTCTAGCGGGGGCGCGGATGAGCAGTTCTTC.

This rearrangement joins TRBV11-2 to TRBJ2-4; no clear D. V lost 5 bases to trimming and J lost 2 bases, with 10 bases between them. The CDR3 is 14 amino acids. The germline V gene encodes CDR1 SGHAT and CDR2 FQNNGV. CDR3 region: CASSLLQTKNIQYF. The CDR3 DNA is TGTGCCAGCAGCCTCTTACAGACCAAAAACATTCAGTACTTC.

The genes are TRBV27 and TRBJ2-3, with 7 bases identical to TRBD2. The CDR3 totals 16 residues. V lost 7 bases, J lost 4 bases, and 14 bases stayed unmatched. Germline lookup yields CDR1 MNHEY and CDR2 SMNVEV (reference sequence). CDR3 coding DNA: TGTGCCAGCACCACCTTTGCGGGAGCTACAGCAGATACGCAGTATTTT. It specifies CASTTFAGATADTQYF.

V gene TRBV9 combines with J gene TRBJ1-3; D is perhaps TRBD1 (6 bases). Between the trimmed V and J ends, which lost 4 bases and 0 bases, there was a span of 14 bases. Germline loops: CDR1 SGDLS, CDR2 YYNGEE. This CDR3 is built from 16 residues. CDR3 nucleotide sequence: TGTGCCAGCAGCCCCTACCAGGGGAGCTCTGGAAACACCATATATTTT. This gives the protein CASSPYQGSSGNTIYF.

The chain has TRBV2 and TRBJ2-2; unclear D gene. Germline loops: CDR1 SNHLY, CDR2 FYNNEI. V was clipped by 3 bases and J by 2 bases, with 7 bases between them. The CDR3 is made up of 14 amino acids. The CDR3: CASSDLGNTGELFF. The CDR3 nucleotides are TGTGCCAGCAGTGATTTAGGCAACACCGGGGAGCTGTTTTTT.

The chain combines TRBV28 with TRBJ1-5; 7 bases are shared with TRBD1. This CDR3 comprises 18 residues. J lost 0 bases, V lost 6 bases, and 14 bases had no gene match. CDR1 is MDHEN and CDR2 is SYDVKM in the germline V gene. The CDR3 nucleotides are TGTGCCAGCAGCTCGGACAGGTTCCGTTCTTATAGCAATCAGCCCCAGCATTTT. Amino acid sequence: CASSSDRFRSYSNQPQHF. Using reference TRBV28 and TRBJ1-5 for the parts outside the CDR3, the full variable domain is DVKVTQSSRYLVKRTGEKVFLECVQDMDHENMFWYRQDPGLGLRLIYFSYDVKMKEKGDIPEGYSVSREKKERFSLILESASTNQTSMYLCASSSDRFRSYSNQPQHFGDGTRLSIL.

The chain has TRBV25-1 and TRBJ2-7, with TRBD1 matching over 7 bases. This CDR3 has 15 residues. Germline V gene lookup returns CDR1 MGHDK and CDR2 SYGVNS. The J segment lost 3 bases and the V segment lost 5 bases, leaving 10 bases of the junction unmatched. The CDR3 nucleotides read TGTGCCAGCAGTACCCGACAGGGACCCTACTACGAGCAGTACTTC. The encoded protein is CASSTRQGPYYEQYF.

Comment on this clone: The junction departs from germline at one end; a sequencing error may be responsible. This chain joins TRBV15 and TRBJ2-1, with 7 bases identical to TRBD2. The germline V gene encodes CDR1 LNHNV and CDR2 YYDKDF (reference sequence). The CDR3 totals 13 residues. The CDR3 protein is CATSSREGRAGIF. The CDR3 DNA follows: TGTGCCACCAGCAGCAGGGAGGGACGCGCCGGGATCTTC.

The chain joins TRBV4-1 to TRBJ2-2, with 7 bases lining up with TRBD1. This CDR3 is 17 amino acids long. The ends lost 1 base at V and 5 bases at J; junction bases unmatched: 10. CDR1 MGHRA and CDR2 YSYEKL come from the germline V gene. CDR3 nucleotide sequence: TGCGCCAGCAGCCAAGGTCGACAGGGCAGGGGGACCGGGGAGCTGTTTTTT. It codes for CASSQGRQGRGTGELFF.

The genes are TRBV5-4 and TRBJ2-5; no firm D call. Germline V gene data show CDR1 as SGHNT and CDR2 as YYREEE (reference sequence). V lost 1 base and J lost 0, with 7 bases in between. The CDR3 contains 14 residues. This CDR3 reads CASSLKQYQETQYF. In nucleotides, the CDR3 is TGTGCCAGCAGCTTGAAACAGTACCAAGAGACCCAGTACTTC. Complete variable domain (other parts from reference TRBV5-4 and TRBJ2-5): ETGVTQSPTHLIKTRGQQVTLRCSSQSGHNTVSWYQQALGQGPQFIFQYYREEENGRGNFPPRFSGLQFPNYSSELNVNALELDDSALYLCASSLKQYQETQYFGPGTRLLVL.

This clone has a single count. The chain recombines TRBV4-1 with TRBJ2-1, with 10 bases aligning to TRBD2. The junction had 4 bases not matched to a gene; V was cut back by 8 bases and J by 6 bases. From germline, CDR1 is MGHRA and CDR2 YSYEKL. The CDR3 is made up of 13 amino acids. CDR3 sequence reads: CASGTSAINEQFF. CDR3 bases: TGCGCCAGCGGGACTAGCGCGATCAATGAGCAGTTCTTC.

The rearrangement uses TRBV28 and TRBJ2-7; tentative D call: TRBD2 (5 bases). Germline lookup yields CDR1 MDHEN and CDR2 SYDVKM. The CDR3 totals 13 residues. V shed 6 bases and J shed 0 bases, with 9 bases lying between them. CDR3 residues: CASRADSSYEQYF. For the CDR3, the DNA is TGTGCCAGCAGGGCGGACTCCTCCTACGAGCAGTACTTC.